One sample yielded the 2 T cell receptor beta chains listed below, sequenced in a study of blood T cell repertoires in COVID-19. Clones were sequenced by immunoSEQ multiplex PCR, and TCRdb holds only the in-frame ones, with some missing. The repertoire holds under 200,000 clones, with almost 90% as singletons. Material for sequencing was peripheral blood. The origin of the receptors is a man younger than 35 with active or convalescent COVID-19.

DNA of the CDR3: TGTGCCAGTAGCCCGACCGGACAGGGCACCGGGGAGCTGTTTTTT. Amino acids: CASSPTGQGTGELFF. The chain carries TRBV19 and TRBJ2-2; the match to TRBD1 covers 8 bases. After removal of 6 bases from V and 4 bases from J, the junction contained 7 bases not matched to a gene. Germline V gene sequence: CDR1 LNHDA, CDR2 SQIVND (reference sequence). This CDR3 contains 15 residues.

The V gene is TRBV21-1, the J gene TRBJ1-3. TRBV21-1 is given as a pseudogene. The CDR3 spans 15 residues. Written as DNA, the CDR3 is TGTGCCAGCAGCAAAGTGCGGGGCAGTGGAAACACCATATATTTT. It encodes CASSKVRGSGNTIYF.